This entry is about one TCR beta chain. Its antigen is as yet unknown. This sample stems from a study of shared clonotypes between healthy human individuals. Study conclusions and caveats: Rarefaction showed that sequencing of sorted subsets was incomplete (despite large depth).

This CDR3 is built from 18 residues. J was trimmed by 4 bases and V by 0 bases; bases with no gene match: 10. In germline, CDR1 is SGHTS, CDR2 YDEGEE. The assay was immunoSEQ multiplex PCR, and TCRdb's table has in-frame clones only and misses some. The sample shows 850,000 to 1,200,000 clones, about 75% of them seen only once. This sequence joins TRBV5-8 and TRBJ2-3; 11 nucleotides line up with TRBD1. The source material was memory CD4+ T cells sorted from blood. Specified subset: CD45RA-negative fraction. This TCR was sampled from a man aged 18 to 35 in good health. As DNA, the CDR3 is TGTGCCAGCAGCTTGGGAAACATACCGGGACAGGGGGCAGATACGCAGTATTTT. It is translated as CASSLGNIPGQGADTQYF.